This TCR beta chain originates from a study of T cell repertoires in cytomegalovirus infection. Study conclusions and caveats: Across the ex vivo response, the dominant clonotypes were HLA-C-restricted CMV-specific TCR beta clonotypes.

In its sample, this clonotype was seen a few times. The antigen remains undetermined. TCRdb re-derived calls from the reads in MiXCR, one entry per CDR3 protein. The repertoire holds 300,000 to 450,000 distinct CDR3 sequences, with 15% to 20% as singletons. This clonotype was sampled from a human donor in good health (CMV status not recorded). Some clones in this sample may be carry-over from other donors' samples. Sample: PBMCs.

The CDR3 region has the DNA TGTGCCAGCAGTGACACACTTTCCCAGCATTTT. Protein sequence: CASSDTLSQHF. The chain couples TRBV2 to TRBJ1-5; no reliable D call. This CDR3 has 11 residues. CDR1 is SNHLY, CDR2 FYNNEI, per germline. Trimming removed 3 bases at V and 11 bases at J, with 8 bases between.